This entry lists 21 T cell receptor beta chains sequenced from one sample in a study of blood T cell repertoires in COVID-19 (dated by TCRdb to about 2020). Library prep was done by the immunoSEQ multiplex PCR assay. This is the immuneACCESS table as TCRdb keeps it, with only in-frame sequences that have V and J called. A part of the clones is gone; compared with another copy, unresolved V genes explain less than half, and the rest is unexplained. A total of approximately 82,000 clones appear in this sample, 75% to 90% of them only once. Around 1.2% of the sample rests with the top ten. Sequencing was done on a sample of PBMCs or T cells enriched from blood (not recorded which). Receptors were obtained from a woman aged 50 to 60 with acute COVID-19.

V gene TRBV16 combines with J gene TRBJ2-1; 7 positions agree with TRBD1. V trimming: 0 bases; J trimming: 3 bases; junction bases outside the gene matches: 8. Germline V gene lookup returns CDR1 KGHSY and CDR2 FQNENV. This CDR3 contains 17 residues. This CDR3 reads CASSQSQDRNDYNEQFF. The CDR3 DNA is TGTGCCAGCAGCCAATCTCAGGACAGGAACGACTACAATGAGCAGTTCTTC.

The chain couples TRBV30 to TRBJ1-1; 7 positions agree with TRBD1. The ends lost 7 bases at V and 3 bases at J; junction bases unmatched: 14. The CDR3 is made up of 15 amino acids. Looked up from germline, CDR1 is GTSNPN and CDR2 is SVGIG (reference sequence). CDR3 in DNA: TGTGCCTTACCGGGACAGAGAGGAGGGGACACTGAAGCTTTCTTT. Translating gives CALPGQRGGDTEAFF.

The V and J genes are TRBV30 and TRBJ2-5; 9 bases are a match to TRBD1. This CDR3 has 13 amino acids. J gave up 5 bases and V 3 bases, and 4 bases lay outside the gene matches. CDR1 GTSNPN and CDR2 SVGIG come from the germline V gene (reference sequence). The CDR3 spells CAWRYRGPETQYF. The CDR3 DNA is TGTGCCTGGAGATACAGGGGGCCTGAGACCCAGTACTTC.

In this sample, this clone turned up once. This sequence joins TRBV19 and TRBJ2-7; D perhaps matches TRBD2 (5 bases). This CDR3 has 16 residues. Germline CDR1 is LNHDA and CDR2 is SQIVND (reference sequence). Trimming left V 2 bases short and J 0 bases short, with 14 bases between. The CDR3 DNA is TGTGCCAGTAGTATATCCCCGGACGGAGGCTCCTACGAGCAGTACTTC. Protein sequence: CASSISPDGGSYEQYF.

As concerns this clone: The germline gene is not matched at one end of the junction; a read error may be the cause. The CDR3 spells CASSKGPGLAGGDTGLDF. The CDR3 coding sequence is TGCGCCAGCAGCAAGGGTCCGGGACTAGCGGGAGGGGATACCGGTTTGGACTTC. This rearrangement joins TRBV10-1 to TRBJ2-7; 16 positions match TRBD2. The CDR3 length is 18 residues. Germline V gives CDR1 WNHNN, CDR2 SYGVQD (reference sequence).

Here the CDR3 reads CASSYQGTGELFF. DNA for the CDR3: TGTGCCAGCAGCTACCAGGGAACCGGGGAGCTGTTTTTT. V gene TRBV7-3 combines with J gene TRBJ2-2, with D possibly matching TRBD1 (5 bases). CDR1 and CDR2 from the germline V gene are SGHTA and FQGTGA. Trimming cost V 4 bases and J 5 bases, with 8 bases left between them. The CDR3 length is 13 residues.

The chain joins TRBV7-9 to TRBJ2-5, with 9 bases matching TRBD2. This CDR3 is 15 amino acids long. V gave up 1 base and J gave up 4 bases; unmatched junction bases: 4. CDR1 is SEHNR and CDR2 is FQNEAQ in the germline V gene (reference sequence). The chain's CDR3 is CASSLDGREGETQYF. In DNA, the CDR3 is TGTGCCAGCAGCTTAGACGGGCGGGAGGGAGAGACCCAGTACTTC.

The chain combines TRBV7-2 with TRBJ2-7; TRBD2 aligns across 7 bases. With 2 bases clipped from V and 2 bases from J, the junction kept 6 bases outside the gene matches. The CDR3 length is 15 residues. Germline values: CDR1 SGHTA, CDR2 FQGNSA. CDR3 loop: CASSLTKRGPYEQYF. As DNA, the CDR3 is TGTGCCAGCAGCTTAACGAAGCGGGGCCCCTACGAGCAGTACTTC.

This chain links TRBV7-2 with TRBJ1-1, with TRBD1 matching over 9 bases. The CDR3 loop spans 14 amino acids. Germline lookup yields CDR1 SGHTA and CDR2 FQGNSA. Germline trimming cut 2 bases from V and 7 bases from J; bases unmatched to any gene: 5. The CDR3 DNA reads TGTGCCAGCAGCTTACGGGACAGGGCTCTTGAAGCTTTCTTT. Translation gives CASSLRDRALEAFF.

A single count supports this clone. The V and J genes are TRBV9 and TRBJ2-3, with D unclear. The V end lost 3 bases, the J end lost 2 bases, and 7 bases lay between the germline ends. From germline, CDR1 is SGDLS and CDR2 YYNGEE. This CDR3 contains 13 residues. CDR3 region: CASSGRYTDTQYF. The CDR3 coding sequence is TGTGCCAGCAGCGGGCGGTACACAGATACGCAGTATTTT.

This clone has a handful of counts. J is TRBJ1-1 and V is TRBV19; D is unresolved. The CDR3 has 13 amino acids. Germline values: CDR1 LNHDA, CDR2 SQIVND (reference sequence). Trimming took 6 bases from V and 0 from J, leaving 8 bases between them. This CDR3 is CASRPNMNTEAFF. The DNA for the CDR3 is TGTGCCAGTAGACCGAACATGAACACTGAAGCTTTCTTT.

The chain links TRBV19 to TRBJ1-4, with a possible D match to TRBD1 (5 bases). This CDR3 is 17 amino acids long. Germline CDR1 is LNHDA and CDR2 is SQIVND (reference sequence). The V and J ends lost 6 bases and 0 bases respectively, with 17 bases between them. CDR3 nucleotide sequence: TGTGCCAGTAGGGGGCTCCGGCAAACCTCAACTAATGAAAAACTGTTTTTT. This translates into CASRGLRQTSTNEKLFF.

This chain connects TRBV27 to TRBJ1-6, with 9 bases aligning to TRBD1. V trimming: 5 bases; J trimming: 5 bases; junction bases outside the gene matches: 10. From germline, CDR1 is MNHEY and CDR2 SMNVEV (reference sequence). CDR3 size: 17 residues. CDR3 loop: CASSALGQGRNNSPLHF. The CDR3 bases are TGTGCCAGCAGTGCACTTGGACAGGGGAGGAATAATTCACCCCTCCACTTT.

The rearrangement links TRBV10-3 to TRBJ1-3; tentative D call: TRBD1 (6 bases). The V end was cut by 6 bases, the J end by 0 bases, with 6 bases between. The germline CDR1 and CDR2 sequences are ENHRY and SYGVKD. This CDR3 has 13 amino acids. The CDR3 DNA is TGTGCCATCAGGGACAGCTCTGGAAACACCATATATTTT. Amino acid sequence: CAIRDSSGNTIYF.

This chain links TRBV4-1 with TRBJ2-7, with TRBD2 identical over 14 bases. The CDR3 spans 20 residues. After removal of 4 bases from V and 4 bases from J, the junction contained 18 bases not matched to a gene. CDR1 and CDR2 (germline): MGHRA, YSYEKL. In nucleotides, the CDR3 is TGCGCCAGCAGCCTCCAAGGGGGACAGGGGACTAGCGGGAGTATATACGAGCAGTACTTC. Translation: CASSLQGGQGTSGSIYEQYF.

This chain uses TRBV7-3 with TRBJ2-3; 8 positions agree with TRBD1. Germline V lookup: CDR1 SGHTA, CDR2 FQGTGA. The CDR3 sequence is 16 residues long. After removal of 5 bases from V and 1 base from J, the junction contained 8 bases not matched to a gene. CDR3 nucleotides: TGTGCCAGCAGCCCGGGACAGGCCTTCCGCACAGATACGCAGTATTTT. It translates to CASSPGQAFRTDTQYF.

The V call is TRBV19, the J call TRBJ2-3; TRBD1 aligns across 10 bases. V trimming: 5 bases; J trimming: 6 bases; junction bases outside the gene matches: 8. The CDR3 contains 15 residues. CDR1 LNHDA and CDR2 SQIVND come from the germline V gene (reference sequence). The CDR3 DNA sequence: TGTGCCAGTAGTTCCAGACAGGGGGCAGGTGATACGCAGTATTTT. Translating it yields CASSSRQGAGDTQYF.

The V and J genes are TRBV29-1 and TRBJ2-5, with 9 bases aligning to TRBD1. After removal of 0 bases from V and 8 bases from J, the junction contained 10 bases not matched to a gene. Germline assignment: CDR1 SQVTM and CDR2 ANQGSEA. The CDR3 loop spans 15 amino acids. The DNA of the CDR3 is TGCAGCGTTGAAGACTACCGGGACAGGGCTAGAACCCAGTACTTC. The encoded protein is CSVEDYRDRARTQYF. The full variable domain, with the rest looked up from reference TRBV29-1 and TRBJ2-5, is SAVISQKPSRDICQRGTSLTIQCQVDSQVTMMFWYRQQPGQSLTLIATANQGSEATYESGFVIDKFPISRPNLTFSTLTVSNMSPEDSSIYLCSVEDYRDRARTQYFGPGTRLLVL.

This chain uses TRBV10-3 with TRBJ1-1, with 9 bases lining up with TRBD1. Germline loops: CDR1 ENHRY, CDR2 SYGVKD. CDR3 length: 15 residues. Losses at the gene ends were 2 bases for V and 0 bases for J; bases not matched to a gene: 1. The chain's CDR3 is CAISEGQGLNTEAFF. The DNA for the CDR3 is TGTGCCATCAGTGAGGGACAGGGGCTGAACACTGAAGCTTTCTTT.

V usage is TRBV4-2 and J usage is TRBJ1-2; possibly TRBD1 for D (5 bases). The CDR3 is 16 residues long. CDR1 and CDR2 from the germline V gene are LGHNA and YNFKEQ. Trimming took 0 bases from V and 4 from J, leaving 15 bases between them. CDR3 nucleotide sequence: TGTGCCAGCAGCCAAGATCCAGGGTATACTCCCTATGGCTACACCTTC. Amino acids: CASSQDPGYTPYGYTF.

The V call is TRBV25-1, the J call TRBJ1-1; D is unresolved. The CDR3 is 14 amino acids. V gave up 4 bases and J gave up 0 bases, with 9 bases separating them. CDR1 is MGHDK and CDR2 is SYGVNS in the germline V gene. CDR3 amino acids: CASSVNRMNTEAFF. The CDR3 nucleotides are TGTGCCAGCAGTGTGAACAGAATGAACACTGAAGCTTTCTTT.